This T cell receptor beta chain is drawn from a study of blood T cell repertoires in COVID-19. Study information: The samples span acute and convalescent COVID-19 from the United States, Italy and Spain. T cells, B-cell-depleted T cells, or PBMCs provided the cDNA or gDNA that served as material.

Per the original data handling: Amplification of reference gene primers was used by the study to estimate nucleated cell counts. Sequencing used immunoSEQ multiplex PCR; TCRdb keeps in-frame clones, though not all of them. Clone size and V and J calls were adopted from that table, with D and trimming inferred from the DNA. The sample has about 160,000 clones, 65% to 90% seen once. The CDR3 totals 16 residues. Trimming cost V 3 bases and J 7 bases; bases outside gene matches: 14. Germline-derived CDR1 and CDR2 are MNHEY and SVGAGI. Sequencing was carried out using peripheral blood. The chain links TRBV6-5 to TRBJ2-5; 7 bases fit TRBD2. This TCR came from a man between 65 and 85 years old with acute or convalescent COVID-19. CDR3 coding DNA: TGTGCCAGCAGTTATATAGGGGAGGGCCCTCGTGGGACCCAGTACTTC. This gives the protein CASSYIGEGPRGTQYF.